The 25 T cell receptor beta chains below were found in one sample sequenced in a study of T cell repertoires in cytomegalovirus infection. Antigen specificity for these receptors is unknown. Via MiXCR, TCRdb re-called the reads, giving one row per CDR3 protein. The data show under 850,000 distinct CDR3 sequences, roughly 33% seen once. The source was cultured PBMCs, collected from culture after CMV antigen stimulation. The receptors here all came from a human donor in good health (CMV status not recorded). Some clones in this sample may be carry-over from other donors' samples.

The chain couples TRBV12-3 or TRBV12-4 to TRBJ1-2, with a weak D call TRBD1 (5 bases). This CDR3 is 15 amino acids long. V gave up 6 bases and J gave up 6 bases, with 20 bases separating them. The CDR3 sequence: CASRLGRDGGHGYTF. CDR3 coding DNA: TGTGCCAGCAGGTTGGGGCGGGACGGGGGTCATGGCTACACCTTC.

The V and J genes are TRBV7-6 and TRBJ1-3; D gene ambiguous. V shed 1 base and J shed 0 bases, with 10 bases lying between them. The CDR3 loop spans 16 amino acids. Per germline, CDR1 SGHVS and CDR2 FNYEAQ. The CDR3 is CASSLGGYNSGNTIYF. CDR3 coding DNA: TGTGCCAGCAGCTTAGGAGGGTACAACTCTGGAAACACCATATATTTT.

The rearrangement joins TRBV27 to TRBJ1-2; TRBD1 is a possible D gene (5 bases). Germline CDR1 reads MNHEY; CDR2 reads SMNVEV (reference sequence). V shed 6 bases and J shed 4 bases, with 21 bases lying between them. CDR3 length: 16 residues. The DNA for the CDR3 is TGTGCCAGCAGCACTACGGGGGTCTCGGGGGGCTATGGCTACACCTTC. Amino acids: CASSTTGVSGGYGYTF.

The chain is built from TRBV7-9 and TRBJ1-4, with D unclear. The CDR3 is 16 amino acids. CDR1 and CDR2 from the germline V gene are SEHNR and FQNEAQ (reference sequence). V shed 5 bases and J shed 3 bases, with 16 bases lying between them. The CDR3 DNA follows: TGTGCCAGCAGCCCAGACGTAGGGTATGCTAATGAAAAACTGTTTTTT. Translating it yields CASSPDVGYANEKLFF.

This clonotype has a count of ten or more. The chain combines TRBV7-2 with TRBJ2-5; the match to TRBD1 covers 7 bases. CDR1 and CDR2 (germline): SGHTA, FQGNSA. V lost 5 bases, J lost 4 bases, and 4 bases stayed unmatched. This CDR3 region has 13 residues. The CDR3 DNA follows: TGTGCCAGCAGCCGACAGGGCCCAGAGACCCAGTACTTC. Protein product: CASSRQGPETQYF.

This sequence joins TRBV7-9 and TRBJ1-4; perhaps TRBD1 as D (6 bases). The V end was cut by 10 bases, the J end by 7 bases, with 16 bases between. This CDR3 has 13 residues. Germline CDR1 SEHNR, CDR2 FQNEAQ (reference sequence). The CDR3 sequence is CATSGGRGEKLFF. CDR3 in DNA: TGTGCCACATCGGGGGGGCGCGGTGAAAAACTGTTTTTT. Supplemented by reference TRBV7-9 and TRBJ1-4, the full variable domain reads DTGVSQNPRHKITKRGQNVTFRCDPISEHNRLYWYRQTLGQGPEFLTYFQNEAQLEKSRLLSDRFSAERPKGSFSTLEIQRTEQGDSAMYLCATSGGRGEKLFFGSGTQLSVL.

The rearrangement uses TRBV12-3 or TRBV12-4 and TRBJ2-1; no reliable D call. The CDR3 contains 11 residues. Trimming took 3 bases from V and 10 from J, leaving 7 bases between them. The CDR3 protein is CASSFWYEQFF. The CDR3 nucleotides read TGTGCCAGCAGTTTCTGGTACGAGCAGTTCTTC.

This rearrangement joins TRBV19 to TRBJ1-2; D unclear. The length of the CDR3 is 14 residues. Germline CDR1 reads LNHDA; CDR2 reads SQIVND (reference sequence). With 6 bases removed from V and 3 bases from J, the gap between germline ends came to 14 bases. DNA of the CDR3: TGTGCCAGTAGCCCCTTCCGGGATGACTATGGCTACACCTTC. Its protein product is CASSPFRDDYGYTF.

This chain links TRBV2 with TRBJ2-7; D may be TRBD2 (8 bases). V lost 1 base, J lost 6 bases, and 16 bases lay in between. Per the germline V gene, CDR1 is SNHLY and CDR2 is FYNNEI. The CDR3 is 15 residues long. The chain's CDR3 is CASSEGDSREGEQYF. The CDR3, as DNA: TGTGCCAGCAGTGAAGGGGACAGTCGGGAGGGCGAGCAGTACTTC.

This clonotype showed up many times. The chain has TRBV7-9 and TRBJ2-5, with 9 bases matching TRBD2. CDR1 SEHNR and CDR2 FQNEAQ come from the germline V gene (reference sequence). This CDR3 comprises 16 residues. V was clipped by 2 bases and J by 4 bases; unmatched bases: 8. The CDR3 DNA follows: TGTGCCAGCAGCTTAAGGTCGGGACTAGCTGGAGAGACCCAGTACTTC. It codes for CASSLRSGLAGETQYF.

V gene TRBV29-1 combines with J gene TRBJ1-1; D may be TRBD1 (6 bases). The CDR3 spans 17 residues. Germline assignment: CDR1 SQVTM and CDR2 ANQGSEA. V lost 7 bases and J lost 2, with 26 bases in between. In nucleotides, the CDR3 is TGCAGCGCCATGGGGGAATTCTACAGGGCGGGAAACACTGAAGCTTTCTTT. This gives the protein CSAMGEFYRAGNTEAFF.

The chain links TRBV7-2 to TRBJ2-1, with no clear D. Germline V gene lookup returns CDR1 SGHTA and CDR2 FQGNSA. The length of the CDR3 is 11 residues. Deletions cut 8 bases from V and 4 bases from J, with 6 bases between. Written as DNA, the CDR3 is TGTGCCAGCGAGGAGTACAATGAGCAGTTCTTC. Its translation is CASEEYNEQFF.

This sequence joins TRBV20-1 and TRBJ2-7; 8 bases line up with TRBD1. The germline V gene encodes CDR1 DFQATT and CDR2 SNEGSKA (reference sequence). V shed 6 bases, J shed 3 bases, and the junction held 7 bases outside the gene matches. The CDR3 spans 13 residues. The CDR3 is CSAQAGQGYEQYF. The CDR3 region has the DNA TGCAGTGCCCAGGCAGGACAGGGCTACGAGCAGTACTTC.

J is TRBJ2-5 and V is TRBV2; 7 bases are shared with TRBD1. Germline lookup yields CDR1 SNHLY and CDR2 FYNNEI. V lost 8 bases and J lost 0; bases outside the gene matches: 6. The CDR3 has 14 residues. The CDR3 protein is CASVGTEHQETQYF. The DNA for the CDR3 is TGTGCCAGCGTGGGGACAGAACACCAAGAGACCCAGTACTTC.

The chain recombines TRBV12-3 or TRBV12-4 with TRBJ1-5, with TRBD1 matching over 11 bases. CDR3 length: 21 amino acids. V shed 3 bases and J 0 bases; nucleotides not matched to a gene: 16. The CDR3 coding sequence is TGTGCCAGCAGTTTTTCCCCCGGCTGGGGACAGGGGGTCGATAGCAATCAGCCCCAGCATTTT. Amino acid sequence: CASSFSPGWGQGVDSNQPQHF.

This clonotype was counted a few times. The chain carries TRBV6-2 or TRBV6-3 and TRBJ1-2, with 7 bases aligning to TRBD1. The CDR3 covers 17 residues. The germline CDR1 and CDR2 sequences are MNHEY and SVGEGT. V shed 7 bases, J shed 5 bases, and the junction held 19 bases outside the gene matches. Written as DNA, the CDR3 is TGTGCCAGCACCATCGCTACGACAGGGAGGACGACTTATGGCTACACCTTC. Amino acids: CASTIATTGRTTYGYTF.

The V call is TRBV27, the J call TRBJ2-2; no clear D gene. CDR3 size: 15 residues. V lost 3 bases to trimming and J lost 1 base, with 9 bases between them. Germline V gene data show CDR1 as MNHEY and CDR2 as SMNVEV (reference sequence). Here the CDR3 reads CASSFSLLNTGELFF. The CDR3 DNA is TGTGCCAGCAGTTTTTCCCTATTGAACACCGGGGAGCTGTTTTTT.

The chain has TRBV7-2 and TRBJ1-5; D remains ambiguous. The CDR3 covers 13 residues. The germline V gene has CDR1 SGHTA and CDR2 FQGNSA. Trimming removed 4 bases at V and 7 bases at J, with 11 bases between. CDR3 region: CASSSGTGQPQHF. The CDR3 region has the DNA TGTGCCAGCAGCTCGGGAACGGGGCAGCCCCAGCATTTT. The whole variable domain, filled in from reference TRBV7-2 and TRBJ1-5, reads GAGVSQSPSNKVTEKGKDVELRCDPISGHTALYWYRQSLGQGLEFLIYFQGNSAPDKSGLPSDRFSAERTGGSVSTLTIQRTQQEDSAVYLCASSSGTGQPQHFGDGTRLSIL.

The chain carries TRBV27 and TRBJ2-1, with 12 bases that match TRBD1. From germline, CDR1 is MNHEY and CDR2 SMNVEV (reference sequence). V trimming: 7 bases; J trimming: 5 bases; junction bases outside the gene matches: 6. The CDR3 runs to 15 residues. This CDR3 reads CASTLGTGGHNEQFF. As DNA, the CDR3 is TGTGCCAGCACCCTAGGGACAGGGGGCCACAATGAGCAGTTCTTC.

The gene calls are TRBV6-5 and TRBJ2-6; no clear D gene. Trimming took 1 base from V and 1 from J, leaving 8 bases between them. This CDR3 is built from 16 residues. CDR1 MNHEY and CDR2 SVGAGI come from the germline V gene. The CDR3 spells CASSYYHTSGANVLTF. The CDR3 region has the DNA TGTGCCAGCAGTTACTATCATACGTCTGGGGCCAACGTCCTGACTTTC.

The J gene is TRBJ2-4, the V gene TRBV6-1, with 7 bases fitting TRBD1. CDR3 length equals 15 residues. Germline V gene sequence: CDR1 MNHNS, CDR2 SASEGT. J lost 1 base, V lost 7 bases, and 7 bases had no gene match. CDR3: CASTLKDRAKNIQYF. The CDR3 nucleotides read TGTGCCAGCACCCTGAAGGACAGGGCCAAAAACATTCAGTACTTC.

The chain's CDR3 is CASSYDPEGYHEQYF. In DNA, the CDR3 is TGTGCCAGCAGTTACGACCCTGAGGGGTACCACGAGCAGTACTTC. The chain has TRBV6-6 and TRBJ2-7; D possibly matches TRBD1 or TRBD2 (5 bases each). The CDR3 length is 15 residues. The germline V gene encodes CDR1 MNHNY and CDR2 SVGAGI (reference sequence). V lost 2 bases to trimming and J lost 5 bases, with 16 bases between them.

This clonotype was seen more than once but under ten times. The rearrangement links TRBV7-9 to TRBJ1-2; TRBD1 aligns across 10 bases. V shed 5 bases and J 10 bases; nucleotides not matched to a gene: 7. This CDR3 is built from 13 residues. Germline lookup yields CDR1 SEHNR and CDR2 FQNEAQ (reference sequence). CDR3 in amino acids: CASSPPGQGDYTF. CDR3 nucleotides: TGTGCCAGCAGCCCGCCCGGACAGGGGGACTACACCTTC. The entire variable domain, with the rest obtained from reference TRBV7-9 and TRBJ1-2, is as follows: DTGVSQNPRHKITKRGQNVTFRCDPISEHNRLYWYRQTLGQGPEFLTYFQNEAQLEKSRLLSDRFSAERPKGSFSTLEIQRTEQGDSAMYLCASSPPGQGDYTFGSGTRLTVV.

There are a few counts of this clonotype. The CDR3 bases are TGTGCCATCAGAAAAGCGGGACAGGAGACCCAGTACTTC. It is translated as CAIRKAGQETQYF. The chain employs TRBV10-3 and TRBJ2-5; D could derive from TRBD1 or TRBD2 (7 bases each). This CDR3 is built from 13 residues. Germline CDR1 and CDR2: ENHRY and SYGVKD. V lost 6 bases to trimming and J lost 5 bases, with 13 bases between them.

This clonotype came up once. A single base separates this from a much larger clone, so it may be a read error. The chain employs TRBV7-2 and TRBJ2-3; 7 bases are a match to TRBD2. Germline assignment: CDR1 SGHTA and CDR2 FQGNSA. The CDR3 is made up of 15 amino acids. With V trimmed by 2 bases and J by 9 bases, 11 bases remained unmatched. The CDR3 sequence is CASSLLAESRVTQYF. DNA of the CDR3: TGTGCCAGCAGCTTACTAGCGGAATCAAGGGTCACGCAGTATTTT. Full variable domain (rest looked up from reference TRBV7-2 and TRBJ2-3): GAGVSQSPSNKVTEKGKDVELRCDPISGHTALYWYRQSLGQGLEFLIYFQGNSAPDKSGLPSDRFSAERTGGSVSTLTIQRTQQEDSAVYLCASSLLAESRVTQYFGPGTRLTVL.